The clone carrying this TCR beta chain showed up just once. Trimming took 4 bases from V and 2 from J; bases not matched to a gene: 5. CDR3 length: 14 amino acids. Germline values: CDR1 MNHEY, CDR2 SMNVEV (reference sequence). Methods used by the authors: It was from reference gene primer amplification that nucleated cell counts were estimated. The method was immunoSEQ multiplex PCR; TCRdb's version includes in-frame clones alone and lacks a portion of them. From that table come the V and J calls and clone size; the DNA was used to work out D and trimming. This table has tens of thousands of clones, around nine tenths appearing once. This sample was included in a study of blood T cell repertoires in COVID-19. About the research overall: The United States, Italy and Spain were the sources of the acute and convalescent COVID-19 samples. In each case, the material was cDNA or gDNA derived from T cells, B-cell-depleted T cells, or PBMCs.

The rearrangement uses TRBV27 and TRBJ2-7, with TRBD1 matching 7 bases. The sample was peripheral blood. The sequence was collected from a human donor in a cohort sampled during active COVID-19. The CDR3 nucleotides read TGTGCCAGCAGTTCAACAGGGGCACCCTACGAGCAGTACTTC. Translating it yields CASSSTGAPYEQYF.